One sample yielded the 24 T cell receptor beta chains listed below, sequenced in a study of radiotherapy plus CTLA-4 blockade in lung cancer. Measured with immunoSEQ multiplex PCR; TCRdb has only the in-frame clones, and not every one. The table has just under 45,000 clones, about two thirds seen once; the top ten hold 20% to 30%. Specimen: peripheral blood, collected from a patient treated with radiotherapy plus ipilimumab. The receptors here all came from a human donor with non-small cell lung cancer who had a partial response to radiotherapy plus ipilimumab.

V and J are TRBV5-1 and TRBJ2-6; D might be TRBD2 (5 bases). CDR3 length: 13 residues. Trimming stripped 4 bases from V and 4 bases from J, with 6 bases between. Germline values: CDR1 SGHRS, CDR2 YFSETQ. CDR3 coding DNA: TGCGCCAGCAGCAGGGAGGGGGCCAACGTCCTGACTTTC. Translated: CASSREGANVLTF.

The chain joins TRBV2 to TRBJ2-2; maybe TRBD1 (6 bases). The V gene's germline CDR1 is SNHLY and CDR2 FYNNEI. V was shortened by 6 bases and J by 7 bases, with 15 bases between the two germline ends. CDR3 size: 14 residues. This chain's CDR3 is CASRAPLGGGELFF. The CDR3 DNA sequence: TGTGCCAGCAGGGCTCCCCTAGGGGGCGGGGAGCTGTTTTTT.

The CDR3 DNA is TGTGCCAGCAGGTACTCCGGGACTCACAGCAACACCGGGGAGCTGTTTTTT. It specifies CASRYSGTHSNTGELFF. V is TRBV28 and J is TRBJ2-2; possible D gene TRBD2, 6 bases. The CDR3 totals 17 residues. Germline CDR1 and CDR2: MDHEN and SYDVKM. The V gene lost 6 bases and the J gene lost 2 bases, with 19 bases spanning the gap.

This chain connects TRBV5-1 to TRBJ1-1, with D unresolved. Germline V lookup: CDR1 SGHRS, CDR2 YFSETQ. The CDR3 contains 14 residues. The V end was cut by 0 bases, the J end by 2 bases, with 8 bases between. The CDR3 coding sequence is TGCGCCAGCAGCTTGGCAACAGCCAACACTGAAGCTTTCTTT. It codes for CASSLATANTEAFF.

This clone was seen only a few times. V is TRBV6-5 and J is TRBJ1-6; D remains ambiguous. This CDR3 comprises 13 residues. Trimming removed 6 bases from V and 10 bases from J, with 13 bases in between. Germline CDR1 reads MNHEY; CDR2 reads SVGAGI. CDR3: CASSLISQSPLHF. Written as DNA, the CDR3 is TGTGCCAGCAGCCTGATTAGCCAGTCACCCCTCCACTTT.

CDR3 bases: TGTGCCAGCAATTCCAACCGGGGAAAGGAGACCCAGTACTTC. It codes for CASNSNRGKETQYF. The V and J genes are TRBV2 and TRBJ2-5, with TRBD2 as a possible D gene (5 bases). The CDR3 runs 14 residues. Germline V gene lookup returns CDR1 SNHLY and CDR2 FYNNEI. Trimming removed 7 bases at V and 5 bases at J, with 17 bases between.

This clone was detected a few times. The chain employs TRBV7-9 and TRBJ2-2; no reliable D call. Germline V gives CDR1 SEHNR, CDR2 FQNEAQ (reference sequence). Trimming shortened V by 2 bases and J by 2 bases, and 15 bases separated the two germline ends. This CDR3 spans 17 amino acids. CDR3 in DNA: TGTGCCAGCAGCTTATGGCCCTCCCAGGATAACACCGGGGAGCTGTTTTTT. Its translation: CASSLWPSQDNTGELFF. The full variable domain, completed using reference TRBV7-9 and TRBJ2-2, is DTGVSQNPRHKITKRGQNVTFRCDPISEHNRLYWYRQTLGQGPEFLTYFQNEAQLEKSRLLSDRFSAERPKGSFSTLEIQRTEQGDSAMYLCASSLWPSQDNTGELFFGEGSRLTVL.

This clone was counted only a few times. CDR3 sequence: CASSPNRDSNQPQHF. CDR3 coding DNA: TGTGCCAGCTCACCAAACAGAGATAGCAATCAGCCCCAGCATTTT. The V and J genes are TRBV18 and TRBJ1-5; D is uncertain. CDR3 length: 15 residues. V lost 2 bases and J 0 bases, leaving 8 bases between the germline ends. The germline gives CDR1 KGHSH, CDR2 LQKENI.

The rearrangement uses TRBV27 and TRBJ1-5; 7 positions match TRBD1. The germline V gene encodes CDR1 MNHEY and CDR2 SMNVEV (reference sequence). V lost 2 bases, J lost 2 bases, and 6 bases stayed unmatched. CDR3 length equals 16 residues. Here the CDR3 DNA reads TGTGCCAGCAGTTTAACAGGGGTTTATGGCAATCAGCCCCAGCATTTT. Its protein is CASSLTGVYGNQPQHF.

The chain uses TRBV6-6 and TRBJ1-2, with D uncertain. Germline assignment: CDR1 MNHNY and CDR2 SVGAGI (reference sequence). The V and J ends lost 3 bases and 2 bases respectively, with 7 bases between them. CDR3 size: 13 residues. In DNA, the CDR3 is TGTGCCAGCAGTTATCTTCCCAACTATGGCTACACCTTC. Amino acid sequence: CASSYLPNYGYTF.

The chain's CDR3 is CASSSQGWGGYEQYF. The CDR3 nucleotides read TGTGCCAGCAGCTCTCAGGGGTGGGGGGGCTACGAGCAGTACTTC. This chain joins TRBV7-2 and TRBJ2-7; D is possibly TRBD2 (7 bases). V was shortened by 4 bases and J by 3 bases, with 16 bases between the two germline ends. Germline V gene lookup returns CDR1 SGHTA and CDR2 FQGNSA. The CDR3 spans 15 residues.

V and J are TRBV5-1 and TRBJ1-1, with TRBD1 identical over 8 bases. J was trimmed by 7 bases and V by 2 bases; bases with no gene match: 7. The CDR3 runs to 14 residues. Germline loops: CDR1 SGHRS, CDR2 YFSETQ. The DNA for the CDR3 is TGCGCCAGCAGCTTCCGGACAGGGAATAGTGAAGCTTTCTTT. Its protein is CASSFRTGNSEAFF.

This chain uses TRBV7-8 with TRBJ2-1; D is uncertain. Per germline, CDR1 SGHVS and CDR2 FQNEAQ. The CDR3 runs to 11 residues. V was clipped by 1 base and J by 14 bases, with 9 bases between them. In DNA form, the CDR3 reads TGTGCCAGCAGCTTAGATCGAGATAAGTTCTTC. It is translated as CASSLDRDKFF.

The chain recombines TRBV5-5 with TRBJ1-1; no reliable D call. The CDR3 length is 14 residues. The V gene lost 4 bases and the J gene lost 2 bases, with 12 bases spanning the gap. Germline V gives CDR1 SGHKS, CDR2 YYEKEE (reference sequence). DNA of the CDR3: TGTGCCAGCAGCCTCCGGAGACCAAACACTGAAGCTTTCTTT. Its translation is CASSLRRPNTEAFF.

This clone was seen only a few times. The rearrangement uses TRBV9 and TRBJ2-1, with TRBD2 matching 9 bases. CDR1 is SGDLS and CDR2 is YYNGEE in the germline V gene. The CDR3 has 16 residues. With V trimmed by 0 bases and J by 5 bases, 6 bases remained unmatched. The CDR3: CASSVGPAGGDNEQFF. CDR3 coding DNA: TGTGCCAGCAGCGTAGGCCCAGCGGGAGGTGACAATGAGCAGTTCTTC.

The chain uses TRBV13 and TRBJ2-2, with 9 positions matching TRBD1. Germline loops: CDR1 PRHDT, CDR2 FYEKMQ (reference sequence). This CDR3 comprises 15 residues. J lost 3 bases, V lost 5 bases, and 4 bases had no gene match. The CDR3: CASSPGTGHTGELFF. For the CDR3, the DNA is TGTGCCAGCAGCCCCGGGACAGGGCACACCGGGGAGCTGTTTTTT.

The chain carries TRBV15 and TRBJ2-3, with unresolved D. Germline assignment: CDR1 LNHNV and CDR2 YYDKDF (reference sequence). The CDR3 runs to 13 residues. V shed 5 bases and J shed 0 bases, with 6 bases lying between them. The CDR3 sequence is CATSERSTDTQYF. CDR3 nucleotides: TGTGCCACCAGCGAACGGAGCACAGATACGCAGTATTTT.

This clone has only a few counts. V and J are TRBV19 and TRBJ1-2, with D uncertain. The germline CDR1 and CDR2 sequences are LNHDA and SQIVND (reference sequence). This CDR3 has 13 residues. The V end was cut by 2 bases, the J end by 5 bases, with 9 bases between. The CDR3, as DNA: TGTGCCAGTAGTATAATGGCAGCGTATGGCTACACCTTC. It translates to CASSIMAAYGYTF.

This clone was counted a single time. The V and J genes are TRBV6-1 and TRBJ2-1; possibly TRBD1 for D (5 bases). The CDR3 sequence is 13 residues long. Germline V gene lookup returns CDR1 MNHNS and CDR2 SASEGT. V lost 1 base and J lost 12, with 13 bases in between. CDR3 DNA sequence: TGTGCCAGCAGTGAAGAGGTGGGGCGCGTGCAGTTCTTC. It translates to CASSEEVGRVQFF.

The J gene is TRBJ2-7, the V gene TRBV6-6, with TRBD2 identical over 8 bases. The length of the CDR3 is 14 residues. The ends lost 5 bases at V and 3 bases at J; junction bases unmatched: 6. Germline V lookup: CDR1 MNHNY, CDR2 SVGAGI (reference sequence). CDR3 protein: CASSIGGAIYEQYF. CDR3 DNA sequence: TGTGCCAGCAGTATCGGGGGGGCAATCTACGAGCAGTACTTC.

V and J are TRBV7-2 and TRBJ1-1; D is undetermined. CDR1 SGHTA and CDR2 FQGNSA come from the germline V gene. With 1 base removed from V and 0 bases from J, the gap between germline ends came to 3 bases. The CDR3 is 13 amino acids. Here the CDR3 reads CASSLVLNTEAFF. The CDR3 region has the DNA TGTGCCAGCAGCTTAGTATTGAACACTGAAGCTTTCTTT.

In its sample, this clone was seen once. This rearrangement joins TRBV19 to TRBJ2-1; D may be TRBD1 (5 bases). Trimming stripped 6 bases from V and 3 bases from J, with 21 bases between. This CDR3 spans 17 amino acids. Germline lookup yields CDR1 LNHDA and CDR2 SQIVND (reference sequence). CDR3 DNA: TGTGCCAGTAGCCGAGGAGAAGGGGCGACCTTCTACAATGAGCAGTTCTTC. This translates into CASSRGEGATFYNEQFF.

V and J are TRBV21-1 and TRBJ2-2; the D segment call TRBD2 is taken from the table without a DNA check. TRBV21-1 represents a pseudogene. This CDR3 spans 16 amino acids. CDR3 sequence reads: CASSRRGGGSAGELFF. The DNA of the CDR3 is TGTGCCAGCAGTCGAAGGGGCGGGGGCTCGGCCGGGGAGCTGTTTTTT.

This chain uses TRBV6-5 with TRBJ1-1, with 8 bases matching TRBD1. This CDR3 has 11 residues. CDR1 is MNHEY and CDR2 is SVGAGI in the germline V gene. Trimming removed 6 bases from V and 6 bases from J; junction bases left unmatched: 0. The CDR3 region has the DNA TGTGCCAGCAGGGGACAGGCTGAAGCTTTCTTT. It yields the protein CASRGQAEAFF.